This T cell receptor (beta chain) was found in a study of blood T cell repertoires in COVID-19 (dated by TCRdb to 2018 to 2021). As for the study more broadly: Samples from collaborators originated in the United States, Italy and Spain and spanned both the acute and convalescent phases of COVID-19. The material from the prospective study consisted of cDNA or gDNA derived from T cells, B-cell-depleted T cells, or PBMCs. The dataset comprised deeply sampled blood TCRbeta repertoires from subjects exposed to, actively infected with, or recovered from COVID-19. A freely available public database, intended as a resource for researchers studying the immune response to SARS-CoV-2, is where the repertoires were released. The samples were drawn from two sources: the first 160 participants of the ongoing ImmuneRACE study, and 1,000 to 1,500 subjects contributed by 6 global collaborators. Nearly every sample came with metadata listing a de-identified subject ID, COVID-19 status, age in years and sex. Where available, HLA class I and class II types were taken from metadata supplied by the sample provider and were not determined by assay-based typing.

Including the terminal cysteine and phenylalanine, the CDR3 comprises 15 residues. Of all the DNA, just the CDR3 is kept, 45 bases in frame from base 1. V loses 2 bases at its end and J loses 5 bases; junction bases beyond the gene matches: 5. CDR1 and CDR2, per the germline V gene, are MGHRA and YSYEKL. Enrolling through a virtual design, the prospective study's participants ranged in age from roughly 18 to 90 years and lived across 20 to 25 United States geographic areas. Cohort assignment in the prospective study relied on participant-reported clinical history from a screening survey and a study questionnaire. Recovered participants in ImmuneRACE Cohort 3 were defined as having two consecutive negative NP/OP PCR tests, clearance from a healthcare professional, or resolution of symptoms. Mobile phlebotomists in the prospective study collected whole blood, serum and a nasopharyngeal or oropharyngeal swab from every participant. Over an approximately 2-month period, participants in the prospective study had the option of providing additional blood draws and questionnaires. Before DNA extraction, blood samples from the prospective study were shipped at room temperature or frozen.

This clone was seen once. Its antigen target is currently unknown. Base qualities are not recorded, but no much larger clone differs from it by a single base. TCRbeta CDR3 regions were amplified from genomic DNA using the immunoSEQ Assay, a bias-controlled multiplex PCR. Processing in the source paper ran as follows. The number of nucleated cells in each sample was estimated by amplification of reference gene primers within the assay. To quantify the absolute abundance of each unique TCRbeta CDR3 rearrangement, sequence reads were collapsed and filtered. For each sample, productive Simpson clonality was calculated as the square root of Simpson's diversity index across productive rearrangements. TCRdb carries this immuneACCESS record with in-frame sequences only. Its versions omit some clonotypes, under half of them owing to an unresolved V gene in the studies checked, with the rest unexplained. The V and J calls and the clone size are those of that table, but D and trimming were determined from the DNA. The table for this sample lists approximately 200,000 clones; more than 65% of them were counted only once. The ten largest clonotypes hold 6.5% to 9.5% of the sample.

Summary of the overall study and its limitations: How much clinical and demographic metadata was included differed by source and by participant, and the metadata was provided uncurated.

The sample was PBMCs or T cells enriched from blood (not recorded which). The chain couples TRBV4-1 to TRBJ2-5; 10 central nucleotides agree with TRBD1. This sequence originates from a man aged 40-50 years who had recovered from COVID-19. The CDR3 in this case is CASSQRQGALETQYF. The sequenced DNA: TGCGCCAGCAGCCAAAGACAGGGGGCGCTTGAGACCCAGTACTTC.